Listed below are T cell receptor beta chains from one sample, sequenced in a study of T cell responses to AZD1222 COVID-19 vaccine. Here immunoSEQ multiplex PCR was the method, and the copy in TCRdb shows in-frame clones only, minus some. Of 110,000 to 150,000 clones listed, 93% are singletons. The sample here was peripheral blood, taken on day 0 of AZD1222 vaccination. These receptors originate from an adult in good health. CDR3s include the opening cysteine and the closing phenylalanine or tryptophan. D genes are given only for firm matches. Clone size is shown for a subset of rows, as once, few, many or a class of expanded clone.

d_call | clone_size | j_call | v_call | cdr3_aa | cdr3_nt
TRBD2 | - | TRBJ2-1 | TRBV5-6 | CASSLLTEREYNEQFF | TGTGCCAGCAGCCTACTGACTGAGCGGGAGTACAATGAGCAGTTCTTC
- | - | TRBJ2-2 | TRBV28 | CASSEDVTGELFF | TGTGCCAGCAGTGAAGACGTCACCGGGGAGCTGTTTTTT
- | - | TRBJ2-5 | TRBV4-1 | CASSQAFRTIETQYF | TGCGCCAGCAGCCAAGCCTTTCGTACTATAGAGACCCAGTACTTC
TRBD2 | - | TRBJ2-7 | TRBV4-1 | CASSPGLAGEYEQYF | TGCGCCAGCAGCCCAGGACTAGCGGGAGAGTACGAGCAGTACTTC
TRBD2 | - | TRBJ2-1 | TRBV7-9 | CASSSTSGNYNEQFF | TGTGCCAGCAGCTCAACTAGCGGGAATTACAATGAGCAGTTCTTC
TRBD2 | - | TRBJ2-5 | TRBV12-3/TRBV12-4 | CASSSSGQETQYF | TGTGCCAGCTCCTCTAGCGGACAAGAGACCCAGTACTTC
TRBD2 | - | TRBJ2-4 | TRBV7-2 | CASSLGRGGPDIQYF | TGTGCCAGCAGCTTAGGGCGGGGAGGGCCGGACATTCAGTACTTC
TRBD1 | - | TRBJ2-3 | TRBV24-1 | CATQDRATDTQYF | TGTGCCACCCAGGACAGGGCCACAGATACGCAGTATTTT
- | - | TRBJ2-5 | TRBV18 | CASSQGQGGETQYF | TGTGCCAGCTCACAGGGTCAAGGGGGAGAGACCCAGTACTTC
- | few | TRBJ2-3 | TRBV4-1 | CASSQQGGLRDTQYF | TGCGCCAGCAGCCAACAGGGGGGCTTAAGGGATACGCAGTATTTT
- | - | TRBJ1-3 | TRBV2 | CATPKQDSGNTIYF | TGTGCCACCCCAAAACAGGACTCTGGAAACACCATATATTTT
TRBD1 | once | TRBJ2-5 | TRBV7-6 | CASSLGTGGLETQYF | TGTGCCAGCAGCTTAGGGACAGGGGGCCTGGAGACCCAGTACTTC
TRBD2 | - | TRBJ2-7 | TRBV5-1 | CASSYSSGDVYEQYF | TGCGCCAGCAGCTACTCTAGCGGGGATGTTTACGAGCAGTACTTC
TRBD2 | - | TRBJ2-1 | TRBV2 | CASTGLAGGNEQFF | TGTGCCAGCACAGGTCTAGCGGGAGGGAATGAGCAGTTCTTC
- | few | TRBJ1-1 | TRBV6-5 | CASSYSFGGPREAFF | TGTGCCAGCAGTTACTCGTTCGGAGGGCCTCGAGAAGCTTTCTTT
TRBD1 | once | TRBJ1-2 | TRBV3-1/TRBV3-2 | CASSHAQGDYGYTF | TGTGCCAGCAGCCATGCCCAGGGGGACTATGGCTACACCTTC
- | - | TRBJ1-2 | TRBV10-3 | CAISAGTRGYTF | TGTGCCATCAGTGCAGGGACTCGTGGCTACACCTTC
- | - | TRBJ1-4 | TRBV19 | CASRRAANEKLFF | TGTGCCAGTAGGAGGGCAGCTAATGAAAAACTGTTTTTT
- | - | TRBJ2-7 | TRBV27 | CASGRNYEQYF | TGTGCCAGCGGGCGGAATTACGAGCAGTACTTC
TRBD1 | - | TRBJ1-2 | TRBV14 | CASSQDGTGVGYTF | TGTGCCAGCAGCCAAGATGGAACAGGGGTTGGCTACACCTTC
- | - | TRBJ1-3 | TRBV3-1/TRBV3-2 | CASSQLVTGPGNTIYF | TGTGCCAGCAGCCAACTAGTGACGGGACCGGGAAACACCATATATTTT
- | - | TRBJ1-1 | TRBV6-5 | CASSSGTSNTEAFF | TGTGCCAGCAGTTCGGGAACATCGAACACTGAAGCTTTCTTT
- | - | TRBJ2-3 | TRBV11-2 | CASSVGWDTQYF | TGTGCCAGCAGCGTCGGCTGGGATACGCAGTATTTT
TRBD1 | - | TRBJ2-1 | TRBV29-1 | CSVELRTGYNEQFF | TGCAGCGTTGAATTAAGGACAGGGTATAATGAGCAGTTCTTC
TRBD1 | - | TRBJ2-3 | TRBV5-1 | CASSLRDSADTQYF | TGCGCCAGCAGCCTCCGGGACAGTGCAGATACGCAGTATTTT